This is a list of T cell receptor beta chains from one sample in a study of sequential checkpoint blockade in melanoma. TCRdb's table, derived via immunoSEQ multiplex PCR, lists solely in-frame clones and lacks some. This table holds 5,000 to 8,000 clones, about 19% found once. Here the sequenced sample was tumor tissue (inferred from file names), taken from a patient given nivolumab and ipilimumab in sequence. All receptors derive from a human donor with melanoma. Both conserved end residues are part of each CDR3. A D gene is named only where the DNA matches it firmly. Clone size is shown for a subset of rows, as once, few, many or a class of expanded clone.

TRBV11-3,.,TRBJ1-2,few,TGTGCCAGCAGTCCCCGAGAGATAGGAGTCTATGGCTACACCTTC,CASSPREIGVYGYTF
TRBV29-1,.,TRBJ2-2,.,TGCAGCGTTGTGGGGGTGAACACCGGGGAGCTGTTTTTT,CSVVGVNTGELFF
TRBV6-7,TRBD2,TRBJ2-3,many,TGTGCCAGCAGTTACCGGGGGACTAGGACAGATACGCAGTATTTT,CASSYRGTRTDTQYF
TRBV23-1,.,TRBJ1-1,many,TGCGCCAGCAGCTTAAGGAGTGGGACTGAAGCTTTCTTT,CASSLRSGTEAFF
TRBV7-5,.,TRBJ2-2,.,TGTGCCAGCACGTGGGGACAGGAGAACACCGGGGAGCTGTTTTTT,CASTWGQENTGELFF
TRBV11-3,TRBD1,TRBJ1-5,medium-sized,TGTGCCAGCAGCCTCGGGACAGGGAGTTATAGCAATCAGCCCCAGCATTTT,CASSLGTGSYSNQPQHF
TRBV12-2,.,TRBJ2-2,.,TGTGCAAGTCGCTTATGGCAGGGGGGACCTTCCCGGGGCCACACCGGGGAGCTGTTTTTT,CASRLWQGGPSRGHTGELFF
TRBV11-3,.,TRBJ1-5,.,TGTGCCAGCAGCTTTTTTACCGGGACGGGGTTTCCTCAGCCCCAGCATTTT,CASSFFTGTGFPQPQHF
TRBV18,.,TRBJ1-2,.,TGTGCCAGCTCACCACCGCTCAGGAACTATGGCTACACCTTC,CASSPPLRNYGYTF
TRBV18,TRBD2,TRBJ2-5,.,TGTGCCAGCTCACCACAGGAGTCTAGCGGGGGGCCCCAGAACCAAGAGACCCAGTACTTC,CASSPQESSGGPQNQETQYF
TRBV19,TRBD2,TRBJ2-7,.,TGTGCCAGTAGTATTGGACTAGCGGGGGCAGACTCCTACGAGCAGTACTTC,CASSIGLAGADSYEQYF